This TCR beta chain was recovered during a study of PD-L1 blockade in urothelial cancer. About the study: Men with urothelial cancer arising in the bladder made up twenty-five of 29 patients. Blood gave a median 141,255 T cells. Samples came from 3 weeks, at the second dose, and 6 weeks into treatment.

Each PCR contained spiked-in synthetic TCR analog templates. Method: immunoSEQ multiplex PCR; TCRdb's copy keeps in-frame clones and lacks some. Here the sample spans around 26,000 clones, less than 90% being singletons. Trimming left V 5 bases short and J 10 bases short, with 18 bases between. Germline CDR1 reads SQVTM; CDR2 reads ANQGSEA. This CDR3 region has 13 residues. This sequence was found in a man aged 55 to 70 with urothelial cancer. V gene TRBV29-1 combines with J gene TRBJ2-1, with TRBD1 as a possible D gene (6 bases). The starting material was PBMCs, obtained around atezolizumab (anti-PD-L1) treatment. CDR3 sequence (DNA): TGCAGCGTTAGGGGGATAGCCCTCAGCGAGCAGTTCTTC. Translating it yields CSVRGIALSEQFF.